This T cell receptor beta chain was recovered during a study of shared clonotypes between healthy human individuals. Repertoires were generated with immunoSEQ multiplex PCR, while TCRdb's copy carries only in-frame clones and drops some. The sample carries more than 2 million clones, about 95% recorded once. As concerns this clone: Its antigen remains unknown. Other nucleotide sequences in the sample specify the same CDR3.

CD45RO-negative CD8 cells positively selected for CCR7 made up the naive population, which excluded terminally differentiated effector memory CD45RA+ cells. Findings and limits, study-wide: Clonotypes that were shared across a few donors made up around 5.5% of naive CD4 clonotypes. The study generally estimated greater richness for naive than memory subsets.

The V and J ends lost 0 bases and 4 bases respectively, with 7 bases between them. The germline V gene has CDR1 SGDLS and CDR2 YYNGEE. CDR3 length: 13 amino acids. The rearrangement links TRBV9 to TRBJ1-1, with D uncertain. The sample taken for sequencing was naive CD8+ T cells sorted from blood. The receptor's source is a man aged 18-30 years in good health. CDR3 in amino acids: CASSVGPSTEAFF. CDR3 DNA sequence: TGTGCCAGCAGCGTAGGCCCGAGCACTGAAGCTTTCTTT.